Below, one TCR beta chain is given with its context. Antigen specificity is unknown. The CDR3 covers 15 residues. Germline loops: CDR1 SQVTM, CDR2 ANQGSEA. V lost 5 bases and J lost 9; bases outside the gene matches: 14. The template for TCR beta VDJ and CDR3 sequence profiling was genomic DNA. A single record per CDR3 protein comes from TCRdb applying MiXCR to the reads. The repertoire consists of roughly 170,000 distinct CDR3 sequences, with 60% to 70% occurring once and the leading ten covering 45% to 50%. The data belong to a study of CD8+CD57+ T cells in acquired aplastic anemia. Study-level background: Mean DNA quantity obtained from sorted CD4+ and CD8+ cells was 2.5 to 4 ug. Healthy donors yielded some 11 million CD4+ cell reads on average. Broader study findings: Sharing between patients and controls was observed for around 30 CD8+ CDR3 sequences.

The sequence came from a human donor in good health. Sequenced: sorted CD4+, CD8+, or CD8+CD57+ T cells (not recorded which) from PBMCs. This rearrangement joins TRBV29-1 to TRBJ2-1; TRBD2 matches 9 bases. CDR3 region: CSVILAGRSWGEQFF. The CDR3 DNA reads TGCAGCGTTATTCTAGCGGGAAGGTCTTGGGGTGAGCAGTTCTTC.